This TCR beta chain appears in the sequencing data of a study of blood T cell repertoires in COVID-19. Study information: Samples came from the United States, Italy and Spain, spanning acute and convalescent COVID-19. PBMCs, B-cell-depleted T cells, or T cells were the source of the cDNA or gDNA that made up the material.

In the study's own analysis: The authors estimated nucleated cell counts from reference gene primer amplification. The table came from immunoSEQ multiplex PCR; TCRdb's copy has only in-frame clones and leaves some out. That table gives V, J and clone size, and the DNA gave D and trimming. Here the sample spans 50,000 to 70,000 clones, around 89% being singletons. The CDR3 runs 15 residues. Per the germline V gene, CDR1 is GTSNPN and CDR2 is SVGIG (reference sequence). V trimming: 0 bases; J trimming: 5 bases; junction bases outside the gene matches: 4. The V gene is TRBV30, the J gene TRBJ1-6; 7 bases match TRBD1. This sequence was found in a human donor with active COVID-19. The donor label of this sample is uncertain. The sample taken for sequencing was peripheral blood. CDR3 loop: CAWSVGQGDNSPLHF. Here the CDR3 DNA reads TGTGCCTGGAGTGTGGGGCAGGGGGATAATTCACCCCTCCACTTT.